This T cell receptor (beta chain) originates from a study of identifying expanded T cells in peripheral blood. Study-level findings and limits: Across healthy donors, higher total template counts meant significantly greater approximately two-week count variance. About 1.2 clones differed between technical replicates, versus roughly 17 and 20 over time.

Healthy donors had no documented immune events, such as infections, while sampled. Profiling relied on immunoSEQ multiplex PCR, and the TCRdb table lists in-frame clones only, not all of them. The sample lists about 85,000 clones, approximately 90% occurring once. Turning to this clone: Its antigen is unknown.

The sample comprised blood. This clonotype was obtained from a person between 18 and 70 years old in good health.

The CDR3 spells CAGLWLDYYNEQFF. The CDR3 DNA sequence: TGTGCCGGGTTGTGGCTGGACTATTACAATGAGCAGTTCTTC. The chain couples TRBV5-6 to TRBJ2-1; D is perhaps TRBD2 (6 bases). The CDR3 runs to 14 residues. V was shortened by 10 bases and J by 4 bases, with 18 bases between the two germline ends. The germline V gene has CDR1 SGHDT and CDR2 YYEEEE.